The TCR beta chain under discussion was sequenced for a study of blood T cell repertoires in COVID-19. In its sample, this clone was seen once. In the authors' methods: The authors estimated nucleated cell counts from reference gene primer amplification. Produced via immunoSEQ multiplex PCR; TCRdb's table is partial and in-frame only. V, J and clone size reflect that table, while D and trimming were determined from the DNA. In the table there are about 95,000 clones, roughly four fifths of which are singletons. The CDR3 has 12 amino acids. J gave up 13 bases and V 2 bases, and 6 bases lay outside the gene matches. CDR1 is MNHEY, CDR2 SVGEGT, per germline.

The clonotype comes from a man older than 75 with COVID-19, enrolled during active disease. The sample consisted of peripheral blood. The chain couples TRBV6-2 or TRBV6-3 to TRBJ1-2; 8 nucleotides agree with TRBD1. The CDR3 bases are TGTGCCAGCAGTTACCGGGGACAGGTAACCACCTTC. Its translation is CASSYRGQVTTF.